This entry features one T cell receptor (beta chain) sequence. Its target is unknown. This specimen belongs to a study of T cells after yellow fever vaccination. Study summary: Some fractions had low cell numbers, and these were prepared with SMART-Seq v4 Ultra Low Input.

V was pared by 2 bases and J by 4 bases, with 12 bases between. The CDR3 runs to 15 residues. Germline V gives CDR1 MGHRA, CDR2 YSYEKL. TCR cDNA, made by 5'RACE template switching, carried an added universal primer site and UMIs. Each CDR3 protein gets one entry after TCRdb re-called the 5' RACE reads with MiXCR. The sample consists of under 500,000 distinct CDR3 sequences, about 17% of them appearing once. Study observations and caveats: Clonotypes shared by both compartments, CD4 and CD8, made up a small share. After the booster, 96% of CD4 and 75% to 90% of CD8 primary-response clones were re-detected.

The genes are TRBV4-1 and TRBJ2-4; D unresolved. The sample here was PBMCs, taken before the yellow fever booster vaccination. The sequence was collected from a man aged 18 to 35 who received the YFV17D yellow fever vaccine. The DNA for the CDR3 is TGCGCCAGCAGCCAACGCCAGCTTTCTAAAAACATTCAGTACTTC. As protein: CASSQRQLSKNIQYF.